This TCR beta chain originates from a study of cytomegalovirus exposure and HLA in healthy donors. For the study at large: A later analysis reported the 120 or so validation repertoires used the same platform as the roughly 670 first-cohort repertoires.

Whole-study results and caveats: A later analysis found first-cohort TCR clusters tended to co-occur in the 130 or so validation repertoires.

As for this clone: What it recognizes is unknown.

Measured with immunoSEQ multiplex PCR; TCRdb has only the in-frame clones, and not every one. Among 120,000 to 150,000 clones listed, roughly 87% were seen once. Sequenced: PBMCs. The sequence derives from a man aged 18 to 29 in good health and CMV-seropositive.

In DNA, the CDR3 is TGCGCCAGCCGCTCGAGGCCAGTCTCAAGCACAGATACGCAGTATTTT. It is translated as CASRSRPVSSTDTQYF. The chain employs TRBV5-1 and TRBJ2-3; no reliable D call. Germline values: CDR1 SGHRS, CDR2 YFSETQ. The CDR3 sequence is 16 residues long. V was pared by 7 bases and J by 0 bases, with 18 bases between.